These 10 T cell receptor beta chains share one sample of origin, sequenced in a study of Tregs in tolerant kidney transplant recipients. The assay was immunoSEQ multiplex PCR, and TCRdb's table has in-frame clones only and misses some. The sample holds about 240,000 clones, roughly 84% seen once. The specimen was CD4+ T cells from blood. All receptors derive from a human donor in good health.

The rearrangement uses TRBV19 and TRBJ1-3; maybe TRBD1 (5 bases). CDR1 is LNHDA and CDR2 is SQIVND in the germline V gene (reference sequence). The CDR3 runs to 14 residues. V dropped 3 bases and J dropped 4 bases, with 10 bases sitting between them. CDR3 protein: CASSMWGDGNTIYF. In DNA form, the CDR3 reads TGTGCCAGTAGTATGTGGGGCGACGGAAACACCATATATTTT.

This chain connects TRBV7-2 to TRBJ2-5, with TRBD1 identical over 11 bases. The germline CDR1 and CDR2 sequences are SGHTA and FQGNSA. V shed 6 bases and J 5 bases; nucleotides not matched to a gene: 8. This CDR3 region has 15 residues. The CDR3 reads CASRPPGQGGETQYF. As DNA, the CDR3 is TGTGCCAGCAGACCACCGGGACAGGGGGGGGAGACCCAGTACTTC.

This clone was seen only once. V and J are TRBV6-5 and TRBJ2-2; no firm D call. The CDR3 spans 12 residues. Trimming took off 2 bases at V and 8 bases at J, with 6 bases between the two ends. Germline V CDR1 and CDR2: MNHEY, SVGAGI. The CDR3 nucleotides are TGTGCCAGCAGTTACGTCCGGGGGGAGCTGTTTTTT. Amino acids: CASSYVRGELFF.

This chain links TRBV4-1 with TRBJ2-5; D perhaps matches TRBD2 (6 bases). The J call is uncertain, as TRBJ2-7 better fits the DNA end. CDR1 is MGHRA, CDR2 YSYEKL, per germline. The CDR3 has 15 amino acids. The CDR3, as DNA: TGCGCCAGCAGCCACCGAATAGGGACTGGTTACGAGCAGTACTTC. This gives the protein CASSHRIGTGYEQYF.

This rearrangement joins TRBV5-1 to TRBJ2-7; 7 bases are a match to TRBD2. Germline CDR1 reads SGHRS; CDR2 reads YFSETQ. The junction had 6 bases not matched to a gene; V was cut back by 1 base and J by 5 bases. This CDR3 comprises 14 residues. The CDR3 loop is CASSLISAGDEQYF. CDR3 nucleotides: TGCGCCAGCAGCTTGATATCGGCGGGGGACGAGCAGTACTTC.

This clone occurred once. The chain carries TRBV30 and TRBJ2-7, with 7 bases that match TRBD1. Germline CDR1 reads GTSNPN; CDR2 reads SVGIG (reference sequence). V lost 1 base to trimming and J lost 1 base; unmatched junction nucleotides: 7. The CDR3 sequence is 15 residues long. The CDR3 loop is CAWSETGTDSYEQYF. CDR3 nucleotides: TGTGCCTGGAGTGAGACCGGGACAGATTCCTACGAGCAGTACTTC.

The chain employs TRBV7-8 and TRBJ2-1; 12 bases align to TRBD2. V was pared by 8 bases and J by 5 bases, with 4 bases of the junction left unmatched. Germline CDR1 reads SGHVS; CDR2 reads FQNEAQ. The CDR3 has 14 amino acids. The CDR3 spells CASVTSGRHNEQFF. CDR3 in DNA: TGTGCCAGCGTGACTAGCGGGAGACACAATGAGCAGTTCTTC.

V is TRBV11-2 and J is TRBJ2-1; 8 bases line up with TRBD2. V trimming: 1 base; J trimming: 9 bases; junction bases outside the gene matches: 5. Germline CDR1 and CDR2: SGHAT and FQNNGV. CDR3 size: 14 residues. CDR3 nucleotide sequence: TGTGCCAGCAGCTTAGCAGCGGGAGTCTTTGAGCAGTTCTTC. As protein: CASSLAAGVFEQFF.

The chain joins TRBV4-1 to TRBJ1-1, with unresolved D. Germline V gene data show CDR1 as MGHRA and CDR2 as YSYEKL. V gave up 4 bases and J gave up 0 bases, with 12 bases separating them. This CDR3 comprises 15 residues. CDR3 sequence: CASSLTTVMNTEAFF. The DNA of the CDR3 is TGCGCCAGCAGCCTTACCACTGTCATGAACACTGAAGCTTTCTTT.

V is TRBV7-9 and J is TRBJ2-7; 7 bases are shared with TRBD1. Germline V gives CDR1 SEHNR, CDR2 FQNEAQ (reference sequence). V shed 2 bases, J shed 2 bases, and the junction held 6 bases outside the gene matches. The CDR3 runs 15 residues. CDR3 in amino acids: CASSLTKGAPYEQYF. DNA of the CDR3: TGTGCCAGCAGCTTAACCAAGGGGGCCCCCTACGAGCAGTACTTC.